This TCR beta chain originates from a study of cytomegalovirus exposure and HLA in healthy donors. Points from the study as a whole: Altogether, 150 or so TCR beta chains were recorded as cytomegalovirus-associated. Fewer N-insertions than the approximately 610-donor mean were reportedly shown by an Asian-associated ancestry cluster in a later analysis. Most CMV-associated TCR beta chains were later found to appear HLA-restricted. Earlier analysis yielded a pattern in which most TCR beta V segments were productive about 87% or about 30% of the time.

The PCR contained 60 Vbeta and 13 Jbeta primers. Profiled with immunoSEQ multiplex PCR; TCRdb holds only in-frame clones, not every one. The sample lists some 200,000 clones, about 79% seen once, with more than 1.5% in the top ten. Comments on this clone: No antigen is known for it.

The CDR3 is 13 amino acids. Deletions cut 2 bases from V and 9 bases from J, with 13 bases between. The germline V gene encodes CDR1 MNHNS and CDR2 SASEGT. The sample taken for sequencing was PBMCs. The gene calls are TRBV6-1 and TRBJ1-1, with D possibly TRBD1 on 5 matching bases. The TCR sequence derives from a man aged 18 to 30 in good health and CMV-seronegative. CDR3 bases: TGTGCCAGCAGTGAATTTGAAAGGGGCAAAGCTTTCTTT. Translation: CASSEFERGKAFF.